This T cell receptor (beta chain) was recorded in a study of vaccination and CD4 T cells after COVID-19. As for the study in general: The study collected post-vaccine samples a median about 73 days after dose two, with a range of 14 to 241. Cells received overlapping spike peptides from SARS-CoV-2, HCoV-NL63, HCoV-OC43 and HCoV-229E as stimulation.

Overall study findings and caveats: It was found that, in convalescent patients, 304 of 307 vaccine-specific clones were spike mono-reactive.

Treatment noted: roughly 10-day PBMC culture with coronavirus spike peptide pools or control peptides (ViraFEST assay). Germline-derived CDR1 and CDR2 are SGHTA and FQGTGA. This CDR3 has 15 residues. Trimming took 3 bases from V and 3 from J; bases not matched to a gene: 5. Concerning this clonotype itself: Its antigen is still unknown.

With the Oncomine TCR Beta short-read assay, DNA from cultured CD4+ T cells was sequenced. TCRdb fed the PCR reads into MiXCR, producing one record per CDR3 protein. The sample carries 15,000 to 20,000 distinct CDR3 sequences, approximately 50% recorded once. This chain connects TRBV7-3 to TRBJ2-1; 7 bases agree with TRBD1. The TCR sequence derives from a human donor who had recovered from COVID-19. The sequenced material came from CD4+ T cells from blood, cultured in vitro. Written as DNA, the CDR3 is TGTGCCAGCAGCTTGGTGGCAGGGGGCTACAATGAGCAGTTCTTC. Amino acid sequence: CASSLVAGGYNEQFF.